The text below deals with one TCR beta chain. Its antigen is undetermined. Assay used: immunoSEQ multiplex PCR; TCRdb lists only in-frame clones, some missing. The sample carries roughly 77,000 clones, 85% to 95% recorded once. These data originate in a study of PD-1 blockade in classical Hodgkin lymphoma. From germline, CDR1 is SGHNT and CDR2 YYREEE (reference sequence). The ends lost 8 bases at V and 2 bases at J; junction bases unmatched: 7. The CDR3 consists of 14 residues. General study results and limits: According to reports, newly diagnosed patients had lower baseline TCR diversity than healthy donors, and relapsed/refractory patients had lower baseline TCR diversity still. There remain no defined causes for the repertoire differences, which possibly reflect disease activity or prior therapy.

Time point: newly diagnosed, previously untreated cHL patient sample. Investigators turned to newly diagnosed, untreated classical Hodgkin lymphoma PBMCs for comparison. J is TRBJ1-3 and V is TRBV5-4; 7 bases agree with TRBD1. The receptor comes from a human donor with classical Hodgkin lymphoma. The specimen was peripheral blood mononuclear cells (PBMCs). CDR3 protein: CASSGQIAGNTIYF. The CDR3 bases are TGTGCCAGTTCGGGACAGATCGCTGGAAACACCATATATTTT.